The 32 T cell receptor beta chains below come from one sample, sequenced in a study of CD8 T cells in Susac syndrome. An amount of RNA that ranged from roughly 0.5 to 1 ug was reverse transcribed with random hexamers. TCRdb fed the immunoSEQ multiplex PCR reads into MiXCR, producing one record per CDR3 protein. The sample consists of approximately 65,000 distinct CDR3 sequences, 90% to 95% of them appearing once. Source material: CD8+ T cells from PBMCs. The receptors derive from a human donor in good health.

The chain combines TRBV6-1 with TRBJ1-1; 7 nucleotides agree with TRBD1. The CDR3 sequence is 15 residues long. V was pared by 6 bases and J by 4 bases, with 11 bases of the junction left unmatched. Germline-derived CDR1 and CDR2 are MNHNS and SASEGT. CDR3 region: CASSPPGYRGTEAFF. The CDR3 coding sequence is TGTGCCAGCAGCCCTCCAGGCTACAGGGGCACTGAAGCTTTCTTT.

V usage is TRBV4-1 and J usage is TRBJ2-7; perhaps TRBD2 as D (7 bases). The CDR3 extends over 16 amino acids. Germline CDR1 is MGHRA and CDR2 is YSYEKL. V was shortened by 0 bases and J by 3 bases, with 15 bases between the two germline ends. CDR3 DNA sequence: TGCGCCAGCAGCCAAGAGGAGGCGGGGGCTAACTACGAGCAGTACTTC. This codes for CASSQEEAGANYEQYF.

The chain is built from TRBV13 and TRBJ2-7; D possibly corresponds to TRBD1 (5 bases). CDR1 and CDR2 from the germline V gene are PRHDT and FYEKMQ (reference sequence). The CDR3 runs 14 residues. The V end lost 1 base, the J end lost 5 bases, and 12 bases lay between the germline ends. CDR3 region: CASSLVGRQHEQYF. Here the CDR3 DNA reads TGTGCCAGCAGCTTAGTTGGTCGACAGCACGAGCAGTACTTC.

This chain joins TRBV6-6 and TRBJ1-2; the match to TRBD1 covers 7 bases. V was pared by 6 bases and J by 8 bases, with 15 bases of the junction left unmatched. Germline CDR1 MNHNY, CDR2 SVGAGI (reference sequence). The CDR3 consists of 15 residues. CDR3 in DNA: TGTGCCAGCAGCAAAACTCGGGACAGCTTATGGGGCTACACCTTC. Its translation: CASSKTRDSLWGYTF.

This chain uses TRBV15 with TRBJ2-5, with TRBD2 matching over 9 bases. Germline loops: CDR1 LNHNV, CDR2 YYDKDF (reference sequence). With V trimmed by 4 bases and J by 0 bases, 6 bases remained unmatched. The CDR3 runs to 16 residues. CDR3 residues: CATSNAGTSYQETQYF. CDR3 nucleotides: TGTGCCACCAGCAACGCCGGGACTAGCTACCAAGAGACCCAGTACTTC. The full variable domain, rest sourced from reference TRBV15 and TRBJ2-5, is DAMVIQNPRYQVTQFGKPVTLSCSQTLNHNVMYWYQQKSSQAPKLLFHYYDKDFNNEADTPDNFQSRRPNTSFCFLDIRSPGLGDTAMYLCATSNAGTSYQETQYFGPGTRLLVL.

The CDR3 here is CASSAGQGSYEQYF. The DNA of the CDR3 is TGTGCCAGCAGTGCCGGACAGGGGAGCTACGAGCAGTACTTC. The rearrangement uses TRBV6-1 and TRBJ2-7, with 9 bases matching TRBD1. The CDR3 is 14 amino acids. Germline V gene data show CDR1 as MNHNS and CDR2 as SASEGT. The ends lost 4 bases at V and 3 bases at J; junction bases unmatched: 4.

V gene TRBV7-9 combines with J gene TRBJ2-1, with unresolved D. In germline, CDR1 is SEHNR, CDR2 FQNEAQ (reference sequence). The CDR3 totals 13 residues. The germline V and J ends were trimmed by 5 bases and 6 bases, with 11 bases remaining between them. The CDR3 coding sequence is TGTGCCAGCAGCCACCCCCGACGCAATGAGCAGTTCTTC. This codes for CASSHPRRNEQFF.

The rearrangement joins TRBV29-1 to TRBJ2-3, with 13 bases aligning to TRBD2. The CDR3 is made up of 14 amino acids. Trimming cost V 3 bases and J 3 bases; bases outside gene matches: 0. From germline, CDR1 is SQVTM and CDR2 ANQGSEA. The CDR3 loop is CSVEGLAGTDTQYF. Here the CDR3 DNA reads TGCAGCGTTGAGGGACTAGCGGGGACAGATACGCAGTATTTT.

The chain couples TRBV7-9 to TRBJ2-5, with no clear D. The V end lost 5 bases, the J end lost 5 bases, and 6 bases lay between the germline ends. This CDR3 contains 11 residues. Germline V gene lookup returns CDR1 SEHNR and CDR2 FQNEAQ (reference sequence). CDR3 region: CASSGRETQYF. Here the CDR3 DNA reads TGTGCCAGCAGCGGACGGGAGACCCAGTACTTC.

The V call is TRBV6-2 or TRBV6-3, the J call TRBJ1-5, with D possibly matching TRBD1 (6 bases). The CDR3 covers 17 residues. CDR1 and CDR2 from the germline V gene are MNHEY and SVGEGT. V lost 5 bases and J lost 11, with 28 bases in between. The CDR3 reads CASSSQTRGTYSLTQHF. CDR3 nucleotide sequence: TGTGCCAGCAGTAGCCAAACCAGAGGGACATACTCACTGACCCAGCATTTT.

The V and J genes are TRBV5-4 and TRBJ1-2; D is unclear. Trimming pared 4 bases from V and 1 base from J, leaving 11 bases between. The CDR3 runs 14 residues. The germline V gene encodes CDR1 SGHNT and CDR2 YYREEE (reference sequence). CDR3 in DNA: TGTGCCAGCAGCGCCCTCCATGTTAACTATGGCTACACCTTC. Its translation is CASSALHVNYGYTF.

This chain joins TRBV27 and TRBJ2-2; 11 nucleotides align to TRBD2. Germline CDR1 is MNHEY and CDR2 is SMNVEV (reference sequence). This CDR3 region has 15 residues. Unmatched junction bases numbered 4, after V lost 6 bases and J lost 4 bases. This CDR3 reads CASRLAGEGTGELFF. DNA of the CDR3: TGTGCCAGCAGACTAGCGGGGGAGGGCACCGGGGAGCTGTTTTTT.

The CDR3 protein is CASSPAVNSPLHF. The DNA for the CDR3 is TGTGCCAGCAGCCCGGCGGTGAATTCACCCCTCCACTTT. The chain couples TRBV27 to TRBJ1-6; D is ambiguous. Germline loops: CDR1 MNHEY, CDR2 SMNVEV (reference sequence). Trimming took 6 bases from V and 7 from J, leaving 10 bases between them. This CDR3 is 13 amino acids long.

This clonotype was recorded only once. This chain joins TRBV4-3 and TRBJ1-5, with 8 bases identical to TRBD1. This CDR3 contains 15 residues. Unmatched junction bases numbered 5, after V lost 0 bases and J lost 7 bases. CDR1 is LGHNA, CDR2 YSLEER, per germline. CDR3 sequence: CASSQEDRVDQPQHF. CDR3 coding DNA: TGCGCCAGCAGCCAAGAGGACAGGGTGGACCAGCCCCAGCATTTT.

V usage is TRBV24-1 and J usage is TRBJ2-3; D assignment may be TRBD1 or TRBD2 (5 bases each). Germline-derived CDR1 and CDR2 are KGHDR and SFDVKD. With 1 base removed from V and 0 bases from J, the gap between germline ends came to 7 bases. The CDR3 totals 15 residues. The CDR3, as DNA: TGTGCCACCAGTGATTTCAGGGACAGCACAGATACGCAGTATTTT. Amino acids: CATSDFRDSTDTQYF.

The rearrangement joins TRBV7-9 to TRBJ2-3, with TRBD2 matching over 11 bases. Germline CDR1 SEHNR, CDR2 FQNEAQ (reference sequence). CDR3 length: 16 residues. The V segment lost 0 bases and the J segment 2 bases; nucleotides outside the gene matches: 1. CDR3 sequence reads: CASSLALAGDTDTQYF. In nucleotides, the CDR3 is TGTGCCAGCAGCTTAGCACTAGCGGGGGACACAGATACGCAGTATTTT.

The rearrangement uses TRBV6-1 and TRBJ1-5, with D hard to call. Deletions cut 5 bases from V and 4 bases from J, with 6 bases between. The CDR3 runs 12 residues. Germline CDR1 reads MNHNS; CDR2 reads SASEGT. The DNA of the CDR3 is TGTGCCAGCAGTTCCGTAAATCAGCCCCAGCATTTT. It encodes CASSSVNQPQHF.

This clonotype has a handful of counts. The chain joins TRBV6-5 to TRBJ1-5; the D gene is possibly TRBD1 (5 bases). CDR1 is MNHEY, CDR2 SVGAGI, per germline. V dropped 4 bases and J dropped 1 base, with 11 bases sitting between them. The CDR3 length is 15 residues. For the CDR3, the DNA is TGTGCCAGCAGTTTACGGGGGGGGAGCAATCAGCCCCAGCATTTT. Translated: CASSLRGGSNQPQHF.

V usage is TRBV14 and J usage is TRBJ2-4; D gene uncertain. The V gene lost 5 bases and the J gene lost 7 bases, with 12 bases spanning the gap. There are 13 residues in the CDR3. Per the germline V gene, CDR1 is SGHDN and CDR2 is FVKESK. CDR3 sequence reads: CASSTPTENIQYF. The CDR3 DNA is TGTGCCAGCAGCACCCCGACTGAGAACATTCAGTACTTC.

Concerning this clonotype itself: Germline and junction disagree at one end, which may indicate a read error. This chain uses TRBV18 with TRBJ1-1; D gene ambiguous. Germline CDR1 KGHSH, CDR2 LQKENI. The CDR3 spans 13 residues. The DNA for the CDR3 is TGTGCCAGCCCACCACCGGGCAGGCCTGAAGCTTTCTTT. Protein sequence: CASPPPGRPEAFF.

The chain is built from TRBV2 and TRBJ2-1; 9 bases align to TRBD1. With 8 bases clipped from V and 6 bases from J, the junction kept 5 bases outside the gene matches. The CDR3 is 13 residues long. Germline V gene sequence: CDR1 SNHLY, CDR2 FYNNEI. The CDR3 protein is CASPGQGPNEQFF. The CDR3 DNA is TGTGCCAGCCCGGGACAGGGACCCAATGAGCAGTTCTTC.

The rearrangement links TRBV14 to TRBJ2-1; D is ambiguous. This CDR3 spans 14 amino acids. Germline V gene lookup returns CDR1 SGHDN and CDR2 FVKESK. V shed 0 bases and J shed 4 bases, with 7 bases lying between them. The CDR3 DNA follows: TGTGCCAGCAGCCAAGAGGGTCCTTACAATGAGCAGTTCTTC. It encodes CASSQEGPYNEQFF.

The chain links TRBV4-1 to TRBJ2-2; D is ambiguous. V was cut by 0 bases and J by 0 bases, with 8 bases left in between. Germline V gives CDR1 MGHRA, CDR2 YSYEKL. The CDR3 contains 16 residues. The CDR3: CASSQEILANTGELFF. CDR3 bases: TGCGCCAGCAGCCAAGAAATCCTGGCGAACACCGGGGAGCTGTTTTTT.

The chain joins TRBV4-1 to TRBJ1-4; 12 bases line up with TRBD1. Trimming at V came to 4 bases and at J to 7 bases, leaving 7 bases not matched to a gene. The length of the CDR3 is 16 residues. Germline assignment: CDR1 MGHRA and CDR2 YSYEKL. In DNA form, the CDR3 reads TGCGCCAGCAGCCCCGGGACAGGGGGCTTTAGTGAAAAACTGTTTTTT. This translates into CASSPGTGGFSEKLFF.

V is TRBV10-3 and J is TRBJ2-7; D not resolved. V was clipped by 2 bases and J by 4 bases, with 6 bases between them. The germline gives CDR1 ENHRY, CDR2 SYGVKD. The CDR3 runs 12 residues. The CDR3 coding sequence is TGTGCCATCAGTGAGAATCGATACGAGCAGTACTTC. Its translation: CAISENRYEQYF.

This chain uses TRBV27 with TRBJ2-7; no clear D. The CDR3 is 13 amino acids. Trimming cost V 7 bases and J 0 bases, with 10 bases left between them. Per the germline V gene, CDR1 is MNHEY and CDR2 is SMNVEV (reference sequence). The CDR3: CASIGGGSYEQYF. Written as DNA, the CDR3 is TGTGCCAGCATCGGCGGCGGCTCCTACGAGCAGTACTTC.

This chain connects TRBV12-3 or TRBV12-4 to TRBJ2-7; possibly TRBD2 for D (6 bases). The ends were cut back, 5 bases at V and 7 bases at J, with 9 bases in the middle. The CDR3 length is 11 residues. CDR3 nucleotide sequence: TGTGCCAGCAGTGACCGGGAGGAGCAGTACTTC. It is translated as CASSDREEQYF.

This rearrangement joins TRBV7-9 to TRBJ2-3, with D perhaps matching TRBD2 (5 bases). The CDR3 is 14 residues long. The germline V and J ends were trimmed by 6 bases and 2 bases, with 12 bases remaining between them. The V gene's germline CDR1 is SEHNR and CDR2 FQNEAQ (reference sequence). The CDR3 reads CASSRADFTDTQYF. The DNA of the CDR3 is TGTGCCAGCAGTCGGGCGGACTTCACAGATACGCAGTATTTT.

The chain has TRBV6-5 and TRBJ1-1; D gene unclear. Trimming left V 7 bases short and J 3 bases short, with 12 bases between. The CDR3 is made up of 13 amino acids. Germline V lookup: CDR1 MNHEY, CDR2 SVGAGI. This CDR3 is CASTRTDDTEAFF. CDR3 nucleotide sequence: TGTGCCAGCACCAGGACCGATGACACTGAAGCTTTCTTT.

The V gene is TRBV18, the J gene TRBJ2-3; TRBD2 might be the D (5 bases). CDR3 length: 13 amino acids. The germline CDR1 and CDR2 sequences are KGHSH and LQKENI. V lost 3 bases and J 2 bases, leaving 6 bases between the germline ends. CDR3 protein: CASSPRDTDTQYF. Here the CDR3 DNA reads TGTGCCAGCTCACCCCGGGACACAGATACGCAGTATTTT.

V and J are TRBV29-1 and TRBJ2-5; the match to TRBD1 covers 8 bases. Germline lookup yields CDR1 SQVTM and CDR2 ANQGSEA. This CDR3 is built from 15 residues. Losses at the gene ends were 6 bases for V and 4 bases for J; bases not matched to a gene: 13. The CDR3 loop is CSVVPDRVGRETQYF. The CDR3 region has the DNA TGCAGCGTGGTCCCGGACAGGGTAGGGAGAGAGACCCAGTACTTC.

V is TRBV13 and J is TRBJ2-1; the match to TRBD1 covers 9 bases. V dropped 5 bases and J dropped 8; count of bases not matched to a gene: 4. Per the germline V gene, CDR1 is PRHDT and CDR2 is FYEKMQ (reference sequence). CDR3 size: 13 residues. Here the CDR3 DNA reads TGTGCCAGCAGCGGGGACAGGGTCTATGAGCAGTTCTTC. It encodes CASSGDRVYEQFF.